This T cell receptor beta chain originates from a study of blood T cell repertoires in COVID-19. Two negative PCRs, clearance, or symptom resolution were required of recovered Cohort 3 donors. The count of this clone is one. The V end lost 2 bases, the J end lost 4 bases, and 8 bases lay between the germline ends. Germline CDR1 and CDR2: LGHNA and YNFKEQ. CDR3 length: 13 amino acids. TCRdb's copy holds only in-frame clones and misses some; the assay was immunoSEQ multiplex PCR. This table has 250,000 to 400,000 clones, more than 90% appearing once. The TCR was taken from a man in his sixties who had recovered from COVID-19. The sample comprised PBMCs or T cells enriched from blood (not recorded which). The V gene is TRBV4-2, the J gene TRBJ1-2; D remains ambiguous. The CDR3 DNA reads TGTGCCAGCAGCCAATACAGAAGCTATGGCTACACCTTC. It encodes CASSQYRSYGYTF.